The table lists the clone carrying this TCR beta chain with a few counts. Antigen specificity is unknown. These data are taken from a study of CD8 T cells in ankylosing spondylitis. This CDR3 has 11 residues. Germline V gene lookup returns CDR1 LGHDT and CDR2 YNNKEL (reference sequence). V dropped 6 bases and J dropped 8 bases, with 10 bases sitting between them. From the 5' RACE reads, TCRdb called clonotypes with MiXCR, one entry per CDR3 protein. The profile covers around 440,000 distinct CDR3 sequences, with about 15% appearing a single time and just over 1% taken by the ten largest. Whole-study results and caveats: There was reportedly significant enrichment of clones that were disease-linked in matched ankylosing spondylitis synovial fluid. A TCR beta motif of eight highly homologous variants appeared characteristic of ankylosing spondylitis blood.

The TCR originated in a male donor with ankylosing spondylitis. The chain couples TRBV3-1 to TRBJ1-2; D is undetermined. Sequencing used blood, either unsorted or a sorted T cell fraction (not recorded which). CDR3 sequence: CASSQSRGYTF. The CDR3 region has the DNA TGTGCCAGCAGTCAATCGAGGGGCTACACCTTC.